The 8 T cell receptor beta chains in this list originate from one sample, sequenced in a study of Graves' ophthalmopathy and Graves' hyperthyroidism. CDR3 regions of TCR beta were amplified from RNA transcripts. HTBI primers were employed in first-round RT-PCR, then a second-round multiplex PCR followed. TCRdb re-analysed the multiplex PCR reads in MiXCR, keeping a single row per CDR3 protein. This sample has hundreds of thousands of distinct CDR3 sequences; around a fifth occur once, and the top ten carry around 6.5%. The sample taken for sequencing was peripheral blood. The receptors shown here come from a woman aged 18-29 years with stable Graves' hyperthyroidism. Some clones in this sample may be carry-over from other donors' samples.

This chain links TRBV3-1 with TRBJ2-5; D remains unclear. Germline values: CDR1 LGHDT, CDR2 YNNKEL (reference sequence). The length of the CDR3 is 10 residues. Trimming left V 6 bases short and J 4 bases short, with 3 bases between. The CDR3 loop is CASRAETQYF. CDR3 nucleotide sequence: TGTGCCAGCAGGGCAGAGACCCAGTACTTC.

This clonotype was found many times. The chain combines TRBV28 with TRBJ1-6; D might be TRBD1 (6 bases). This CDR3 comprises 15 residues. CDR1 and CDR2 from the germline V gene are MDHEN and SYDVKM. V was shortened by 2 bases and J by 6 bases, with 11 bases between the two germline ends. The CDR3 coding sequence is TGTGCCAGCAGTTTAAGCAGGGGAGGTAATTCACCCCTCCACTTT. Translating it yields CASSLSRGGNSPLHF. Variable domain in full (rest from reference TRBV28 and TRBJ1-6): DVKVTQSSRYLVKRTGEKVFLECVQDMDHENMFWYRQDPGLGLRLIYFSYDVKMKEKGDIPEGYSVSREKKERFSLILESASTNQTSMYLCASSLSRGGNSPLHFGNGTRLTVT.

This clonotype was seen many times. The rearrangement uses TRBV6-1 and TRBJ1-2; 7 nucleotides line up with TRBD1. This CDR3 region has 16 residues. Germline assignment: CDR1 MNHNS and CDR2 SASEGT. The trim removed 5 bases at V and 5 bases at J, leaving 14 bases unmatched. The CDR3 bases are TGTGCCAGCAGTCCCAGCGGGGGAGGGGGCGAGTATGGCTACACCTTC. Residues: CASSPSGGGGEYGYTF.

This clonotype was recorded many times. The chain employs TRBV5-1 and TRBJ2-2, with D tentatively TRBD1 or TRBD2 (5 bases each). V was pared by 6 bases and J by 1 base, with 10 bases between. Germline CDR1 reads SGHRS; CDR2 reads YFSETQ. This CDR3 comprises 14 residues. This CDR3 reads CASIGDQNTGELFF. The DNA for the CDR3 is TGCGCCAGCATAGGGGACCAGAACACCGGGGAGCTGTTTTTT.

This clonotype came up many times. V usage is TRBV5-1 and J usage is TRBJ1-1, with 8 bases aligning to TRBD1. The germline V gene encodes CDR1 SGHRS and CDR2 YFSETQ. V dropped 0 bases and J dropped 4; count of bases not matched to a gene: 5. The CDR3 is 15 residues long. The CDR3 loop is CASSLESGGGTEAFF. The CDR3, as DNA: TGCGCCAGCAGCTTGGAGTCAGGGGGCGGCACTGAAGCTTTCTTT.

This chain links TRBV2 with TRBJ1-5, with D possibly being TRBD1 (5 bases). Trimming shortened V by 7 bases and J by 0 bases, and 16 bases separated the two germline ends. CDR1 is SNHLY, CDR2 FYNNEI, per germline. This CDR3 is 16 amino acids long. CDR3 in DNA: TGTGCCAGCACCCTAGACTCACAGGTTAGCAATCAGCCCCAGCATTTT. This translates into CASTLDSQVSNQPQHF. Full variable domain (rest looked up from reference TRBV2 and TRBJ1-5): EPEVTQTPSHQVTQMGQEVILRCVPISNHLYFYWYRQILGQKVEFLVSFYNNEISEKSEIFDDQFSVERPDGSNFTLKIRSTKLEDSAMYFCASTLDSQVSNQPQHFGDGTRLSIL.

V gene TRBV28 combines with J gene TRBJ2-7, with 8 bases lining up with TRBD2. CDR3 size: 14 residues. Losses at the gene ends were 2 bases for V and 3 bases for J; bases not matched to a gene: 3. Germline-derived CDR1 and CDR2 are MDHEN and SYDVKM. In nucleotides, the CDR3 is TGTGCCAGCAGTTTACCCGGGACTAGCTACGAGCAGTACTTC. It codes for CASSLPGTSYEQYF.

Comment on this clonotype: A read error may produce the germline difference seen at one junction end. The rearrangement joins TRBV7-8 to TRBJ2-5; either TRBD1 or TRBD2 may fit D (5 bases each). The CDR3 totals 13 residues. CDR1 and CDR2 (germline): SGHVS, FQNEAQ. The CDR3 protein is CASSPEGRAPGGF. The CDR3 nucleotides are TGTGCCAGCAGCCCCGAGGGGCGGGCCCCCGGAGGCTTC. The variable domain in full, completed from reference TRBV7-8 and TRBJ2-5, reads GAGVSQSPRYKVAKRGQDVALRCDPISGHVSLFWYQQALGQGPEFLTYFQNEAQLDKSGLPSDRFFAERPEGSVSTLKIQRTQQEDSAVYLCASSPEGRAPGGFGPGTRLLVL.